The 31 T cell receptor beta chains listed next were all sequenced from one sample in a study of shared clonotypes between healthy human individuals. Only in-frame clones appear in the TCRdb table, and some are missing; sequencing was by immunoSEQ multiplex PCR. The sample has 600,000 to 800,000 clones; over 55% are singletons. Sequencing input: memory CD4+ T cells sorted from blood. The subset here: CD45RA-negative fraction. The source of these receptors is a woman between 25 and 40 years old in good health.

J is TRBJ1-3 and V is TRBV18; D might be TRBD1 (5 bases). This CDR3 region has 12 residues. V lost 2 bases, J lost 7 bases, and 6 bases lay in between. Looked up from germline, CDR1 is KGHSH and CDR2 is LQKENI. This chain's CDR3 is CASSPGANTIYF. The CDR3 DNA is TGTGCCAGCTCACCAGGGGCGAACACCATATATTTT.

V gene TRBV2 combines with J gene TRBJ2-7; D is undetermined. V lost 7 bases, J lost 2 bases, and 15 bases lay in between. Germline lookup yields CDR1 SNHLY and CDR2 FYNNEI. This CDR3 contains 14 residues. CDR3 sequence: CASIKLGTTYEQYF. The CDR3 DNA reads as TGTGCCAGCATCAAACTGGGAACAACCTACGAGCAGTACTTC.

This clone was detected only once. DNA of the CDR3: TGTGCCAGCAGTCTCTATCGGACAGGGGTCAATGAGCAGTTCTTC. The encoded protein is CASSLYRTGVNEQFF. This sequence joins TRBV27 and TRBJ2-1; 9 bases are a match to TRBD1. Germline loops: CDR1 MNHEY, CDR2 SMNVEV (reference sequence). After removal of 5 bases from V and 6 bases from J, the junction contained 8 bases not matched to a gene. CDR3 length equals 15 residues.

V and J are TRBV19 and TRBJ1-1, with unresolved D. Germline CDR1 and CDR2: LNHDA and SQIVND (reference sequence). Trimming pared 6 bases from V and 1 base from J, leaving 9 bases between. The CDR3 is made up of 13 amino acids. The CDR3: CASRGFRNTEAFF. The CDR3 region has the DNA TGTGCCAGTAGAGGTTTCCGGAACACTGAAGCTTTCTTT. The complete variable domain, with remaining parts taken from reference TRBV19 and TRBJ1-1, reads DGGITQSPKYLFRKEGQNVTLSCEQNLNHDAMYWYRQDPGQGLRLIYYSQIVNDFQKGDIAEGYSVSREKKESFPLTVTSAQKNPTAFYLCASRGFRNTEAFFGQGTRLTVV.

The chain recombines TRBV21-1 with TRBJ2-7. TRBV21-1 constitutes a pseudogene. This CDR3 is 14 amino acids long. The chain's CDR3 is CASSKGTSSYEQYF. In DNA, the CDR3 is TGTGCCAGCAGCAAAGGCACAAGCAGCTACGAGCAGTACTTC.

This chain uses TRBV28 with TRBJ1-2; 10 bases agree with TRBD1. Germline V gives CDR1 MDHEN, CDR2 SYDVKM. Unmatched junction bases numbered 9, after V lost 6 bases and J lost 5 bases. The CDR3 length is 15 residues. The CDR3 DNA follows: TGTGCCAGCAGATCTGGTGACAGGGGGCTTTATGGCTACACCTTC. Protein sequence: CASRSGDRGLYGYTF.

This rearrangement joins TRBV28 to TRBJ1-4; TRBD1 matches at 9 bases. The CDR3 has 16 amino acids. CDR1 MDHEN and CDR2 SYDVKM come from the germline V gene. Losses at the gene ends were 6 bases for V and 3 bases for J; bases not matched to a gene: 8. The CDR3 region has the DNA TGTGCCAGCAGCTCACTCAACAGGGGGCCTAATGAAAAACTGTTTTTT. Protein sequence: CASSSLNRGPNEKLFF.

The V call is TRBV27, the J call TRBJ2-7; TRBD2 matches at 7 bases. Germline V gene data show CDR1 as MNHEY and CDR2 as SMNVEV (reference sequence). V dropped 7 bases and J dropped 3; count of bases not matched to a gene: 9. This CDR3 is 14 amino acids long. The DNA of the CDR3 is TGTGCCAGCAAGAGCCTAGCGGAGCACTACGAGCAGTACTTC. Protein: CASKSLAEHYEQYF.

Turning to this clone: The same CDR3 can be traced to other DNA sequences in this sample. CDR3 in amino acids: CASSSGIGTPNYGYTF. The CDR3 bases are TGTGCCAGCAGCTCTGGAATCGGGACGCCCAACTATGGCTACACCTTC. J is TRBJ1-2 and V is TRBV7-9; TRBD1 is a possible D gene (5 bases). The germline V gene has CDR1 SEHNR and CDR2 FQNEAQ (reference sequence). The CDR3 contains 16 residues. Trimming took 4 bases from V and 2 from J, leaving 17 bases between them. The full variable domain, with the rest looked up from reference TRBV7-9 and TRBJ1-2, is DTGVSQNPRHKITKRGQNVTFRCDPISEHNRLYWYRQTLGQGPEFLTYFQNEAQLEKSRLLSDRFSAERPKGSFSTLEIQRTEQGDSAMYLCASSSGIGTPNYGYTFGSGTRLTVV.

In regard to this clone: A single base separates this from a much larger clone, so it may be a read error. The genes are TRBV7-3 and TRBJ1-1; D is possibly TRBD1 (5 bases). CDR1 and CDR2 (germline): SGHTA, FQGTGA. The CDR3 has 13 residues. V was pared by 2 bases and J by 1 base, with 5 bases between. As DNA, the CDR3 is TGTGCCAGCAGCTTACAGGGGAACACTGAAGCTTTCTTT. Residues: CASSLQGNTEAFF.

The chain uses TRBV4-1 and TRBJ1-1; D unresolved. Trimming cost V 2 bases and J 1 base, with 14 bases left between them. The CDR3 sequence is 16 residues long. Germline V gives CDR1 MGHRA, CDR2 YSYEKL. The CDR3 sequence is CASSQPREGRNTEAFF. The CDR3 DNA is TGCGCCAGCAGCCAACCAAGGGAGGGAAGGAACACTGAAGCTTTCTTT.

V gene TRBV7-9 combines with J gene TRBJ1-3; 8 nucleotides align to TRBD1. J lost 0 bases, V lost 4 bases, and 5 bases had no gene match. The length of the CDR3 is 16 residues. Germline assignment: CDR1 SEHNR and CDR2 FQNEAQ (reference sequence). The CDR3 DNA reads as TGTGCCAGCAGCTCGGGACAGGTATCCTCTGGAAACACCATATATTTT. This encodes CASSSGQVSSGNTIYF.

The CDR3: CASSETGGADTQYF. The DNA for the CDR3 is TGTGCCAGCAGTGAGACAGGAGGCGCAGATACGCAGTATTTT. The V and J genes are TRBV6-4 and TRBJ2-3; weak D call: TRBD1 (6 bases). The V end lost 3 bases, the J end lost 4 bases, and 11 bases lay between the germline ends. The CDR3 totals 14 residues. CDR1 and CDR2 from the germline V gene are MRHNA and SNTAGT.

The V gene is TRBV7-2, the J gene TRBJ2-1; perhaps D is TRBD1 or TRBD2 (5 bases each). Trimming removed 2 bases at V and 3 bases at J, with 14 bases between. Germline V lookup: CDR1 SGHTA, CDR2 FQGNSA. The CDR3 extends over 16 amino acids. The CDR3 spells CASSLSPGPLYNEQFF. In DNA form, the CDR3 reads TGTGCCAGCAGCTTATCCCCGGGACCGCTCTACAATGAGCAGTTCTTC.

The chain has TRBV4-1 and TRBJ1-3, with a weak D call TRBD1 (5 bases). V shed 0 bases and J shed 0 bases, with 12 bases lying between them. Germline V gene lookup returns CDR1 MGHRA and CDR2 YSYEKL. This CDR3 has 17 amino acids. This CDR3 reads CASSQDPRGVSGNTIYF. DNA of the CDR3: TGCGCCAGCAGCCAAGATCCCCGGGGGGTCTCTGGAAACACCATATATTTT.

A word on this clone: Additional DNA sequences in this sample encode the identical CDR3. V and J are TRBV14 and TRBJ1-1; tentative D call: TRBD1 (5 bases). The germline gives CDR1 SGHDN, CDR2 FVKESK. Trimming removed 3 bases from V and 7 bases from J, with 15 bases in between. The CDR3 is made up of 14 amino acids. The CDR3 reads CASSQIFETGEAFF. DNA of the CDR3: TGTGCCAGCAGCCAGATCTTTGAAACAGGTGAAGCTTTCTTT.

This clone was seen a handful of times. As DNA, the CDR3 is TGTGCCAGCGGGGCCCTCTACGAGCAGTACTTC. This translates into CASGALYEQYF. V is TRBV28 and J is TRBJ2-7; TRBD1 might be the D (5 bases). Germline V gives CDR1 MDHEN, CDR2 SYDVKM. Trimming cost V 8 bases and J 3 bases, with 8 bases left between them. The CDR3 consists of 11 residues.

This chain joins TRBV6-5 and TRBJ2-7, with a possible D match to TRBD2 (5 bases). CDR1 is MNHEY, CDR2 SVGAGI, per germline. The CDR3 spans 14 residues. With 7 bases removed from V and 1 base from J, the gap between germline ends came to 14 bases. CDR3 coding DNA: TGTGCCAGCAATCTAGGGTGGAGGTCCTACGAGCAGTACTTC. This codes for CASNLGWRSYEQYF.

This clone was recorded only once. The chain is built from TRBV14 and TRBJ2-1, with 9 bases that match TRBD1. This CDR3 has 15 residues. Germline V lookup: CDR1 SGHDN, CDR2 FVKESK. V was pared by 2 bases and J by 4 bases, with 3 bases of the junction left unmatched. The CDR3 nucleotides read TGTGCCAGCAGCCAAATGACAGGGGGTTACAATGAGCAGTTCTTC. Translated, it gives CASSQMTGGYNEQFF.

The genes are TRBV7-6 and TRBJ1-1; no clear D. CDR3 size: 14 residues. V gave up 0 bases and J gave up 8 bases, with 13 bases separating them. Germline assignment: CDR1 SGHVS and CDR2 FNYEAQ. CDR3 DNA sequence: TGTGCCAGCAGCTTAGCATTGGGAGAAACAGAAGCTTTCTTT. Translated: CASSLALGETEAFF.

The chain has TRBV29-1 and TRBJ2-1; TRBD1 matches 7 bases. This CDR3 spans 13 amino acids. CDR1 and CDR2 (germline): SQVTM, ANQGSEA. V was pared by 4 bases and J by 2 bases, with 2 bases of the junction left unmatched. CDR3 DNA: TGCAGCGTTGGGGACAGAGCCTACAATGAGCAGTTCTTC. The encoded protein is CSVGDRAYNEQFF.

This clone was counted once. The sample has other DNA sequences that encode this CDR3 too. The genes are TRBV19 and TRBJ2-2; 9 nucleotides align to TRBD1. The CDR3 is made up of 14 amino acids. The V segment lost 4 bases and the J segment 4 bases; nucleotides outside the gene matches: 1. The germline CDR1 and CDR2 sequences are LNHDA and SQIVND (reference sequence). The CDR3 nucleotides read TGTGCCAGTAGTACGGGACAGGGCACCGGGGAGCTGTTTTTT. Protein: CASSTGQGTGELFF.

This clone is a singleton in its sample. The DNA for the CDR3 is TGTGCCAGCAGCTCAGAGAATACGAACACTGAAGCTTTCTTT. Its translation: CASSSENTNTEAFF. This chain joins TRBV27 and TRBJ1-1; D remains ambiguous. This CDR3 has 14 residues. V lost 6 bases and J lost 1, with 12 bases in between. CDR1 and CDR2 from the germline V gene are MNHEY and SMNVEV (reference sequence).

The chain recombines TRBV2 with TRBJ2-5; D is possibly TRBD1 or TRBD2 (5 bases each). Near its end, the DNA agrees better with TRBJ2-7, so the J call may be wrong. CDR1 is SNHLY, CDR2 FYNNEI, per germline. The CDR3 contains 14 residues. The CDR3 sequence: CASSLKGSNYEQYF. The DNA of the CDR3 is TGTGCCAGCAGCCTAAAGGGGAGCAACTACGAGCAGTACTTC.

The CDR3 DNA follows: TGCGCCAGCAGCACACTAGGGCGAACCACAGATACGCAGTATTTT. It codes for CASSTLGRTTDTQYF. V is TRBV5-1 and J is TRBJ2-3; possible D gene TRBD2, 5 bases. The ends were cut back, 4 bases at V and 2 bases at J, with 14 bases in the middle. The length of the CDR3 is 15 residues. Germline lookup yields CDR1 SGHRS and CDR2 YFSETQ. Full variable domain (rest looked up from reference TRBV5-1 and TRBJ2-3): KAGVTQTPRYLIKTRGQQVTLSCSPISGHRSVSWYQQTPGQGLQFLFEYFSETQRNKGNFPGRFSGRQFSNSRSEMNVSTLELGDSALYLCASSTLGRTTDTQYFGPGTRLTVL.

The rearrangement links TRBV5-4 to TRBJ1-2; possible D gene TRBD1, 5 bases. The CDR3 is 15 residues long. In germline, CDR1 is SGHNT, CDR2 YYREEE (reference sequence). V was shortened by 3 bases and J by 3 bases, with 15 bases between the two germline ends. The CDR3 region has the DNA TGTGCCAGCAGCTCGCGGGGCTATCGATACTATGGCTACACCTTC. It yields the protein CASSSRGYRYYGYTF. The variable domain in full, completed from reference TRBV5-4 and TRBJ1-2, reads ETGVTQSPTHLIKTRGQQVTLRCSSQSGHNTVSWYQQALGQGPQFIFQYYREEENGRGNFPPRFSGLQFPNYSSELNVNALELDDSALYLCASSSRGYRYYGYTFGSGTRLTVV.

The rearrangement links TRBV15 to TRBJ2-5; 7 bases match TRBD1. The CDR3 has 12 residues. Germline values: CDR1 LNHNV, CDR2 YYDKDF (reference sequence). V lost 1 base and J lost 13; bases outside the gene matches: 6. CDR3 residues: CATSRGDRALYF. The CDR3 nucleotides are TGTGCCACCAGCAGAGGAGACAGGGCCTTGTACTTC.

This clone was observed a single time. CDR3 residues: CASSLEGRWNTEAFF. CDR3 nucleotides: TGTGCCAGCAGCTTAGAAGGACGGTGGAACACTGAAGCTTTCTTT. V and J are TRBV11-3 and TRBJ1-1, with no clear D. The CDR3 totals 15 residues. Germline loops: CDR1 SGHNT, CDR2 YENEEA. V was clipped by 0 bases and J by 1 base, with 9 bases between them.

A few counts support this clone. The J gene is TRBJ1-4, the V gene TRBV2; TRBD1 is a possible D gene (5 bases). This CDR3 is built from 15 residues. The ends were cut back, 1 base at V and 3 bases at J, with 9 bases in the middle. In germline, CDR1 is SNHLY, CDR2 FYNNEI. The CDR3 DNA reads as TGTGCCAGCAGTGAAGTTGCGGGGCCTAATGAAAAACTGTTTTTT. It encodes CASSEVAGPNEKLFF.

J is TRBJ1-5 and V is TRBV6-1; D unresolved. V shed 2 bases and J shed 4 bases, with 12 bases lying between them. The CDR3 has 15 amino acids. The V gene's germline CDR1 is MNHNS and CDR2 SASEGT. CDR3: CASSEMSGENQPQHF. The DNA of the CDR3 is TGTGCCAGCAGTGAAATGTCGGGCGAGAATCAGCCCCAGCATTTT.

With regard to this clone: This may stem from a read error, because a much larger clone lies one nucleotide away. Within the sample, other DNA sequences also encode this same CDR3. The chain has TRBV11-2 and TRBJ1-1; D is unresolved. Looked up from germline, CDR1 is SGHAT and CDR2 is FQNNGV. V lost 5 bases, J lost 3 bases, and 10 bases lay in between. The CDR3 runs 13 residues. The CDR3 loop is CASSTQRDTEAFF. CDR3 DNA: TGTGCCAGCAGCACGCAAAGGGACACTGAAGCTTTCTTT.